What follows are 8 T cell receptor beta chains derived from one specimen sequenced in a study of blood T cell repertoires in COVID-19. Sequencing was performed with immunoSEQ multiplex PCR; in TCRdb, only in-frame clones are kept and a portion is missing. The profile shows roughly 200,000 clones, 65% to 85% of them singletons. The sequencing input was peripheral blood. All receptors derive from a woman aged 40-49 years with COVID-19, enrolled during active disease.

The chain uses TRBV27 and TRBJ2-7; weak D call: TRBD2 (6 bases). The CDR3 runs to 14 residues. Trimming removed 4 bases from V and 2 bases from J, with 12 bases in between. CDR1 MNHEY and CDR2 SMNVEV come from the germline V gene (reference sequence). In DNA, the CDR3 is TGTGCCAGCAGTTCCCCGGGACTGCCCTACGAGCAGTACTTC. As protein: CASSSPGLPYEQYF.

This chain links TRBV6-1 with TRBJ2-3; the match to TRBD2 covers 10 bases. V gave up 6 bases and J gave up 2 bases; unmatched junction bases: 8. Germline V gene sequence: CDR1 MNHNS, CDR2 SASEGT. This CDR3 has 16 amino acids. This CDR3 reads CASRESSGGHTDTQYF. As DNA, the CDR3 is TGTGCCAGCAGGGAATCTAGCGGGGGCCACACAGATACGCAGTATTTT.

The rearrangement uses TRBV27 and TRBJ2-2, with 13 bases identical to TRBD2. This CDR3 has 16 residues. Trimming took 2 bases from V and 5 from J; bases not matched to a gene: 2. Germline V gene lookup returns CDR1 MNHEY and CDR2 SMNVEV (reference sequence). CDR3 nucleotide sequence: TGTGCCAGCAGTTTACAGACTAGCGGGAGGACCGGGGAGCTGTTTTTT. Translating it yields CASSLQTSGRTGELFF.

The genes are TRBV28 and TRBJ1-5; tentatively, D is TRBD1 (6 bases). Looked up from germline, CDR1 is MDHEN and CDR2 is SYDVKM. This CDR3 has 17 residues. V lost 6 bases and J 3 bases, leaving 21 bases between the germline ends. CDR3 sequence reads: CASREVGPHRVNQPQHF. As DNA, the CDR3 is TGTGCCAGCAGAGAGGTGGGCCCGCACAGGGTCAATCAGCCCCAGCATTTT.

V and J are TRBV14 and TRBJ1-4, with 9 bases identical to TRBD1. Germline V gene sequence: CDR1 SGHDN, CDR2 FVKESK. V shed 0 bases and J 7 bases; nucleotides not matched to a gene: 12. The CDR3 spans 18 residues. The CDR3 sequence: CASSQEYLAGDRVEKLFF. DNA of the CDR3: TGTGCCAGCAGCCAAGAGTATCTTGCGGGGGACAGGGTTGAAAAACTGTTTTTT. Full variable domain (missing parts from reference TRBV14 and TRBJ1-4): EAGVTQFPSHSVIEKGQTVTLRCDPISGHDNLYWYRRVMGKEIKFLLHFVKESKQDESGMPNNRFLAERTGGTYSTLKVQPAELEDSGVYFCASSQEYLAGDRVEKLFFGSGTQLSVL.

The rearrangement links TRBV7-8 to TRBJ1-3, with unresolved D. V dropped 5 bases and J dropped 0 bases, with 8 bases sitting between them. Germline V CDR1 and CDR2: SGHVS, FQNEAQ. The CDR3 covers 14 residues. The CDR3, as DNA: TGTGCCAGCAGCCTGGGGAGCTCTGGAAACACCATATATTTT. Amino acids: CASSLGSSGNTIYF.

The gene calls are TRBV15 and TRBJ2-2, with D maybe TRBD2 (5 bases). The germline CDR1 and CDR2 sequences are LNHNV and YYDKDF (reference sequence). The CDR3 contains 15 residues. The ends were cut back, 1 base at V and 0 bases at J, with 6 bases in the middle. CDR3 DNA sequence: TGTGCCACCAGCAGAGTAGCGACGAACACCGGGGAGCTGTTTTTT. The encoded protein is CATSRVATNTGELFF.

This chain connects TRBV19 to TRBJ2-2; 8 bases align to TRBD2. V gave up 7 bases and J gave up 1 base; unmatched junction bases: 8. Germline loops: CDR1 LNHDA, CDR2 SQIVND (reference sequence). CDR3 length: 16 amino acids. The CDR3 region is CASNQRGGGNTGELFF. Here the CDR3 DNA reads TGTGCCAGTAACCAACGGGGGGGCGGGAACACCGGGGAGCTGTTTTTT.